Below, 5 T cell receptor beta chains from the same sample are listed, as sequenced in a study of vaccination and CD4 T cells after COVID-19. No cognate antigen is known for these TCRs. The study sequenced cultured CD4+ T cell DNA using the Oncomine TCR Beta short-read assay. MiXCR was run by TCRdb on the PCR reads, yielding one entry per CDR3 protein. The sample lists under 10,000 distinct CDR3 sequences; around two fifths were seen once. This sample's treatment: roughly 10-day PBMC culture with coronavirus spike peptide pools or control peptides (ViraFEST assay). The unexposed donor's CD4+ T cells were collected before the COVID-19 pandemic (2011-2018). The source material was CD4+ T cells from blood, cultured in vitro. The source of these receptors is a human donor in good health.

A few counts support this clonotype. The chain joins TRBV11-2 to TRBJ1-2, with 7 positions matching TRBD1. Per germline, CDR1 SGHAT and CDR2 FQNNGV. V lost 5 bases and J lost 4; bases outside the gene matches: 10. The CDR3 has 15 residues. The CDR3 nucleotides are TGTGCCAGCAGCCCTCGACAGGGTTATAGCTATGGCTACACCTTC. It translates to CASSPRQGYSYGYTF. The complete variable domain, with remaining parts taken from reference TRBV11-2 and TRBJ1-2, reads EAGVAQSPRYKIIEKRQSVAFWCNPISGHATLYWYQQILGQGPKLLIQFQNNGVVDDSQLPKDRFSAERLKGVDSTLKIQPAKLEDSAVYLCASSPRQGYSYGYTFGSGTRLTVV.

The CDR3 region is CASSFGLQITDTQYF. The CDR3 DNA is TGTGCCAGCAGCTTTGGACTCCAGATTACAGATACGCAGTATTTT. The J gene is TRBJ2-3, the V gene TRBV7-2; the D gene is possibly TRBD2 (5 bases). The germline V gene has CDR1 SGHTA and CDR2 FQGNSA. The V gene lost 3 bases and the J gene lost 3 bases, with 13 bases spanning the gap. The CDR3 runs 15 residues.

The chain has TRBV5-6 and TRBJ2-7, with D possibly called TRBD1 or TRBD2 (5 bases each). Germline values: CDR1 SGHDT, CDR2 YYEEEE. The CDR3 spans 14 residues. V shed 4 bases and J shed 9 bases, with 20 bases lying between them. In DNA, the CDR3 is TGTGCCAGCAGCCAACCGGGACCCCCCTCGGCGCAGTACTTC. This sequence encodes CASSQPGPPSAQYF.

This clonotype turned up a few times. The chain combines TRBV5-1 with TRBJ1-1; unclear D gene. This CDR3 is 13 amino acids long. CDR1 SGHRS and CDR2 YFSETQ come from the germline V gene. Trimming took off 0 bases at V and 1 base at J, with 4 bases between the two ends. The CDR3 DNA reads TGCGCCAGCAGCTTGGGTGAGAACACTGAAGCTTTCTTT. Amino acid sequence: CASSLGENTEAFF.

The gene calls are TRBV6-5 and TRBJ2-2, with 9 bases matching TRBD2. The CDR3 totals 16 residues. Germline trimming cut 4 bases from V and 1 base from J; bases unmatched to any gene: 4. Germline values: CDR1 MNHEY, CDR2 SVGAGI. This CDR3 reads CASSSFSGGNTGELFF. In DNA form, the CDR3 reads TGTGCCAGCAGTTCGTTTAGCGGGGGGAACACCGGGGAGCTGTTTTTT.